The 15 T cell receptor beta chains reported below all come from one sample, sequenced in a study of shared clonotypes between healthy human individuals. TCRdb keeps only in-frame clones here, not all; method: immunoSEQ multiplex PCR. The data show more than 400,000 clones, approximately 78% seen once. Sequenced material: PBMCs. The receptor set was obtained from a woman in her thirties or forties in good health. Some clones in this sample may be carry-over from other donors' samples.

The rearrangement joins TRBV29-1 to TRBJ2-2; 9 nucleotides agree with TRBD2. Germline-derived CDR1 and CDR2 are SQVTM and ANQGSEA. The CDR3 spans 14 residues. V dropped 7 bases and J dropped 3; count of bases not matched to a gene: 6. The DNA for the CDR3 is TGCAGCGGCGCCGGGACTAGCCACACCGGGGAGCTGTTTTTT. Translation: CSGAGTSHTGELFF.

The J gene is TRBJ1-4, the V gene TRBV6-5; D is unresolved. CDR1 and CDR2 from the germline V gene are MNHEY and SVGAGI. CDR3 length: 14 amino acids. Between the trimmed V and J ends, which lost 4 bases and 10 bases, there was a span of 16 bases. CDR3 sequence reads: CASSSGVEVAKLFF. CDR3 sequence (DNA): TGTGCCAGCAGTTCCGGGGTCGAGGTTGCAAAACTGTTTTTT.

This chain connects TRBV5-4 to TRBJ2-1, with D possibly matching TRBD2 (5 bases). Germline V gene lookup returns CDR1 SGHNT and CDR2 YYREEE (reference sequence). Between the trimmed V and J ends, which lost 3 bases and 5 bases, there was a span of 21 bases. The CDR3 is 17 residues long. The CDR3: CASSSLGRGSGNNEQFF. Here the CDR3 DNA reads TGTGCCAGCAGCTCCCTTGGGCGAGGGAGTGGGAACAATGAGCAGTTCTTC.

This clone was detected only a few times. The genes are TRBV9 and TRBJ1-1, with unresolved D. Deletions cut 2 bases from V and 3 bases from J, with 14 bases between. Germline loops: CDR1 SGDLS, CDR2 YYNGEE. The CDR3 runs to 15 residues. The CDR3 is CASSVCIVSDTEAFF. In nucleotides, the CDR3 is TGTGCCAGCAGCGTCTGTATAGTTTCGGACACTGAAGCTTTCTTT.

V usage is TRBV29-1 and J usage is TRBJ2-3; 9 bases match TRBD2. Germline trimming cut 1 base from V and 4 bases from J; bases unmatched to any gene: 6. Germline V gene lookup returns CDR1 SQVTM and CDR2 ANQGSEA. This CDR3 region has 15 residues. The CDR3 bases are TGCAGCGTTGAAGTTGCGGGAGGGCCGGCAGATACGCAGTATTTT. It translates to CSVEVAGGPADTQYF.

This clone was detected only a few times. J is TRBJ2-1 and V is TRBV7-2; D gene unclear. V gave up 5 bases and J gave up 8 bases, with 16 bases separating them. CDR3 size: 14 residues. Germline V gives CDR1 SGHTA, CDR2 FQGNSA. CDR3 in amino acids: CASSPTMAAYEQFF. CDR3 bases: TGTGCCAGCAGCCCGACCATGGCTGCCTATGAGCAGTTCTTC.

This sequence joins TRBV27 and TRBJ1-3, with D hard to call. Germline V gene lookup returns CDR1 MNHEY and CDR2 SMNVEV (reference sequence). The V end was cut by 5 bases, the J end by 4 bases, with 9 bases between. The CDR3 covers 13 residues. The CDR3: CASSDLGGNTIYF. The CDR3 DNA sequence: TGTGCCAGCAGTGACCTGGGGGGAAACACCATATATTTT.

The CDR3 loop is CASRVADTQYF. The CDR3 DNA is TGTGCCAGTAGGGTCGCAGATACGCAGTATTTT. The chain combines TRBV19 with TRBJ2-3, with D unclear. Trimming removed 6 bases at V and 4 bases at J, with 5 bases between. CDR3 length equals 11 residues. Germline V gene lookup returns CDR1 LNHDA and CDR2 SQIVND (reference sequence).

The genes are TRBV7-2 and TRBJ2-7, with unresolved D. Germline-derived CDR1 and CDR2 are SGHTA and FQGNSA. CDR3 size: 15 residues. The V end was cut by 0 bases, the J end by 12 bases, with 21 bases between. CDR3 amino acids: CASSLARATRLGLYF. CDR3 nucleotides: TGTGCCAGCAGCTTAGCCCGGGCTACCAGACTCGGGCTGTACTTC. Full variable domain (remainder filled in from reference TRBV7-2 and TRBJ2-7): GAGVSQSPSNKVTEKGKDVELRCDPISGHTALYWYRQSLGQGLEFLIYFQGNSAPDKSGLPSDRFSAERTGGSVSTLTIQRTQQEDSAVYLCASSLARATRLGLYFGPGTRLTVT.

With respect to this clone: Since a much larger clone is just one base distant, this may be a read error. The same CDR3 can be traced to other DNA sequences in this sample. J is TRBJ2-7 and V is TRBV10-1, with no clear D. Germline loops: CDR1 WNHNN, CDR2 SYGVQD (reference sequence). The CDR3 contains 12 residues. The V end lost 3 bases, the J end lost 3 bases, and 6 bases lay between the germline ends. The CDR3 region is CASSESGYEQYF. In DNA, the CDR3 is TGCGCCAGCAGTGAATCAGGCTACGAGCAGTACTTC.

This clone was seen a handful of times. The genes are TRBV28 and TRBJ2-1; D perhaps matches TRBD2 (6 bases). This CDR3 has 16 residues. Germline V lookup: CDR1 MDHEN, CDR2 SYDVKM. The ends were cut back, 2 bases at V and 5 bases at J, with 16 bases in the middle. The chain's CDR3 is CASSLLSGRKHNEQFF. As DNA, the CDR3 is TGTGCCAGCAGTTTACTTAGCGGAAGAAAGCACAATGAGCAGTTCTTC. Looking up the rest from reference TRBV28 and TRBJ2-1 gives the full variable domain: DVKVTQSSRYLVKRTGEKVFLECVQDMDHENMFWYRQDPGLGLRLIYFSYDVKMKEKGDIPEGYSVSREKKERFSLILESASTNQTSMYLCASSLLSGRKHNEQFFGPGTRLTVL.

On this clone itself: Just one base apart from a much larger clone, this may be a read error. Other DNA sequences within the sample encode an identical CDR3. J is TRBJ2-7 and V is TRBV13; D possibly uses TRBD1 or TRBD2 (5 bases each). There are 14 residues in the CDR3. CDR1 PRHDT and CDR2 FYEKMQ come from the germline V gene (reference sequence). The CDR3 loop is CASSLRGWRLEQYF. CDR3 sequence (DNA): TGCGCCAGCTCGTTGAGGGGATGGCGGCTCGAGCAGTACTTC.

At least ten counts were recorded for this clone. The rearrangement uses TRBV9 and TRBJ2-5; 11 nucleotides agree with TRBD2. V was clipped by 3 bases and J by 9 bases; unmatched bases: 13. Germline-derived CDR1 and CDR2 are SGDLS and YYNGEE. This CDR3 has 16 amino acids. CDR3 nucleotides: TGTGCCAGCAGCGCGGCCGGGACTAGCGGCCCCTCCCCCCAGTACTTC. Residues: CASSAAGTSGPSPQYF.

Comments on this clone: A read error may be the cause here, since a much bigger clone is one base away. The rearrangement links TRBV25-1 to TRBJ1-1; the match to TRBD1 covers 10 bases. In germline, CDR1 is MGHDK, CDR2 SYGVNS. The CDR3 is 14 residues long. CDR3 coding DNA: TGTGCCAGTTCGACAGGGGGCGGGATGACTGAAGTTTTCTTT. It is translated as CASSTGGGMTEVFF.

This clone was observed a handful of times. The rearrangement joins TRBV7-9 to TRBJ2-3; TRBD1 aligns across 8 bases. Trimming at V came to 8 bases and at J to 4 bases, leaving 5 bases not matched to a gene. This CDR3 has 13 residues. Germline V CDR1 and CDR2: SEHNR, FQNEAQ (reference sequence). CDR3: CASPQGAPDTQYF. The CDR3 DNA reads TGTGCCAGCCCCCAGGGGGCCCCAGATACGCAGTATTTT. Full variable domain (remainder filled in from reference TRBV7-9 and TRBJ2-3): DTGVSQNPRHKITKRGQNVTFRCDPISEHNRLYWYRQTLGQGPEFLTYFQNEAQLEKSRLLSDRFSAERPKGSFSTLEIQRTEQGDSAMYLCASPQGAPDTQYFGPGTRLTVL.